These 15 T cell receptor beta chains share one sample of origin, sequenced in a study of T cell changes during pregnancy in multiple sclerosis. Sequencing was performed with immunoSEQ multiplex PCR; in TCRdb, only in-frame clones are kept and a portion is missing. The data show tens of thousands of clones, about nine tenths seen once. The material was peripheral blood, obtained in the third trimester of pregnancy. The receptor source for this set is a female donor in good health, enrolled as a control in a pregnancy study.

The V call is TRBV5-1, the J call TRBJ1-1, with a tentative D call TRBD1 (5 bases). In germline, CDR1 is SGHRS, CDR2 YFSETQ. V lost 4 bases, J lost 1 base, and 20 bases lay in between. This CDR3 has 17 residues. The CDR3 DNA reads TGCGCCAGCAGCCTAACAGGAGCCGGTTTAGGGAACACTGAAGCTTTCTTT. Translating it yields CASSLTGAGLGNTEAFF.

As to this clone: Other nucleotide sequences in the sample specify the same CDR3. The chain employs TRBV27 and TRBJ1-2, with a weak D call TRBD1 (5 bases). This CDR3 region has 12 residues. Deletions cut 6 bases from V and 4 bases from J, with 9 bases between. Germline loops: CDR1 MNHEY, CDR2 SMNVEV (reference sequence). The CDR3 sequence is CASSPQGYGYTF. The DNA of the CDR3 is TGTGCCAGCAGCCCCCAGGGCTATGGCTACACCTTC.

The rearrangement uses TRBV29-1 and TRBJ1-1; 7 bases agree with TRBD1. The CDR3 length is 13 residues. V trimming: 6 bases; J trimming: 1 base; junction bases outside the gene matches: 5. From germline, CDR1 is SQVTM and CDR2 ANQGSEA. The CDR3 coding sequence is TGCAGCGTCCGACGACAGGGGAACACTGAAGCTTTCTTT. It encodes CSVRRQGNTEAFF.

CDR3 sequence (DNA): TGTGCCAGCAGCCGGGACAGTCCCGAGCAGTACTTC. Protein sequence: CASSRDSPEQYF. The chain uses TRBV7-9 and TRBJ2-7, with 7 bases aligning to TRBD1. Per germline, CDR1 SEHNR and CDR2 FQNEAQ (reference sequence). The CDR3 is 12 amino acids. V lost 5 bases and J lost 6; bases outside the gene matches: 4.

The V gene is TRBV19, the J gene TRBJ1-2, with a weak D call TRBD1 (5 bases). Germline values: CDR1 LNHDA, CDR2 SQIVND (reference sequence). V gave up 3 bases and J gave up 7 bases, with 12 bases separating them. The CDR3 spans 13 residues. For the CDR3, the DNA is TGTGCCAGTAGTATTGGCCAGGGCGGTGGCTACACCTTC. This translates into CASSIGQGGGYTF. Combining the CDR3 with reference TRBV19 and TRBJ1-2 gives the whole variable domain DGGITQSPKYLFRKEGQNVTLSCEQNLNHDAMYWYRQDPGQGLRLIYYSQIVNDFQKGDIAEGYSVSREKKESFPLTVTSAQKNPTAFYLCASSIGQGGGYTFGSGTRLTVV.

The CDR3 spells CASSQTSAGGRWETQYF. CDR3 bases: TGTGCCAGCAGCCAAACGTCAGCGGGGGGGCGTTGGGAGACCCAGTACTTC. V usage is TRBV14 and J usage is TRBJ2-5, with 10 bases fitting TRBD2. This CDR3 is built from 17 residues. CDR1 and CDR2 from the germline V gene are SGHDN and FVKESK. The V gene end was trimmed by 2 bases and the J gene end by 5 bases; junction bases not matched to a gene: 11.

V and J are TRBV15 and TRBJ1-1; weak D call: TRBD1 (5 bases). CDR1 and CDR2 (germline): LNHNV, YYDKDF (reference sequence). V gave up 2 bases and J gave up 4 bases, with 17 bases separating them. The CDR3 is 16 residues long. The CDR3 loop is CATSRLGQLNPTEAFF. Written as DNA, the CDR3 is TGTGCCACCAGCAGATTGGGGCAGCTTAACCCCACTGAAGCTTTCTTT.

The V and J genes are TRBV6-1 and TRBJ2-1, with 12 nucleotides matching TRBD2. V lost 4 bases and J lost 8; bases outside the gene matches: 12. The germline CDR1 and CDR2 sequences are MNHNS and SASEGT. The CDR3 extends over 17 amino acids. For the CDR3, the DNA is TGTGCCAGCAGTGCTCTTCCGGGACTAGCGGGTGGAGATGAGCAGTTCTTC. Translation: CASSALPGLAGGDEQFF.

This chain uses TRBV29-1 with TRBJ1-4; TRBD1 matches 10 bases. J lost 5 bases, V lost 7 bases, and 4 bases had no gene match. The CDR3 loop spans 13 amino acids. Germline-derived CDR1 and CDR2 are SQVTM and ANQGSEA. The CDR3 nucleotides are TGCAGCGCAGGACAGGGGGGAAATGAAAAACTGTTTTTT. Its protein product is CSAGQGGNEKLFF.

This clone was picked up one time. This rearrangement joins TRBV11-3 to TRBJ1-6; D unclear. This CDR3 contains 13 residues. V was trimmed by 1 base and J by 14 bases, leaving 12 bases between them. CDR1 and CDR2 (germline): SGHNT, YENEEA. The DNA for the CDR3 is TGTGCCAGCAGCTTAGGAGGGTCCCGAGCCCTCCACTTT. Amino acids: CASSLGGSRALHF.

The rearrangement uses TRBV2 and TRBJ1-1, with TRBD1 identical over 8 bases. Germline V CDR1 and CDR2: SNHLY, FYNNEI. J was trimmed by 1 base and V by 6 bases; bases with no gene match: 10. The CDR3 covers 16 residues. CDR3 in amino acids: CASSLGTGLQNTEAFF. The CDR3 nucleotides read TGTGCCAGCAGCCTCGGGACAGGCTTACAGAACACTGAAGCTTTCTTT.

The chain combines TRBV18 with TRBJ1-1; no clear D gene. From germline, CDR1 is KGHSH and CDR2 LQKENI. This CDR3 comprises 15 residues. With 2 bases removed from V and 1 base from J, the gap between germline ends came to 11 bases. The CDR3 DNA reads TGTGCCAGCTCACCAGGAGGGTATCCGAACACTGAAGCTTTCTTT. Amino acid sequence: CASSPGGYPNTEAFF.

This rearrangement joins TRBV11-2 to TRBJ1-3; a weak D match, TRBD1 (6 bases). Germline V gene data show CDR1 as SGHAT and CDR2 as FQNNGV. The length of the CDR3 is 15 residues. The germline V and J ends were trimmed by 2 bases and 4 bases, with 12 bases remaining between them. The CDR3 here is CASSLNPQGGNTIYF. The CDR3 bases are TGTGCCAGCAGCTTAAACCCACAGGGAGGAAACACCATATATTTT.

The chain uses TRBV29-1 and TRBJ1-2; D unresolved. CDR1 and CDR2 from the germline V gene are SQVTM and ANQGSEA. V lost 0 bases to trimming and J lost 3 bases, with 8 bases between them. The CDR3 consists of 13 residues. CDR3 in DNA: TGCAGCGTTGAAGATGTGCCGGACTATGGCTACACCTTC. Translation gives CSVEDVPDYGYTF.

The J gene is TRBJ1-3, the V gene TRBV7-2; possible D gene TRBD1, 5 bases. Trimming left V 1 base short and J 4 bases short, with 11 bases between. Germline V gene sequence: CDR1 SGHTA, CDR2 FQGNSA. The CDR3 is 15 amino acids. As DNA, the CDR3 is TGTGCCAGCAGCTTAGGCGGGACGGCCGGAAACACCATATATTTT. Translation: CASSLGGTAGNTIYF.